The 24 T cell receptor beta chains below come from one sample, sequenced in a study of regulatory T cells in long-lasting Graves disease. Time point reported: persistent/refractory GD, antithyroid drugs over 5 years with positive TRAb. RNA extracted from PBMCs served as the sequencing template. CDR3-region Arm-PCR and iRepertoire HTBI primers produced the TCR beta libraries. Each CDR3 protein is one row after TCRdb ran MiXCR on the multiplex PCR reads. In the table there are approximately 690,000 distinct CDR3 sequences, 25% to 35% of which are singletons. The sample here was peripheral blood mononuclear cells (PBMCs), taken when the disease was refractory, from a patient treated with antithyroid drugs. The receptors were sampled from a female donor with Graves disease.

This clonotype was recorded at least ten times. This chain connects TRBV28 to TRBJ1-1, with D hard to call. The V and J ends lost 5 bases and 1 base respectively, with 2 bases between them. CDR1 is MDHEN, CDR2 SYDVKM, per germline. The CDR3 is made up of 11 amino acids. The CDR3 loop reads CASSQNTEAFF. The CDR3 DNA is TGTGCCAGCAGTCAGAACACTGAAGCTTTCTTT.

The CDR3: CASSLARILRKDSNQPQHF. The CDR3 region has the DNA TGTGCCAGCAGCTTAGCTCGGATACTTCGAAAGGATAGCAATCAGCCCCAGCATTTT. V gene TRBV7-2 combines with J gene TRBJ1-5, with D uncertain. The CDR3 length is 19 residues. In germline, CDR1 is SGHTA, CDR2 FQGNSA. The V end was cut by 0 bases, the J end by 0 bases, with 18 bases between.

This clonotype has at least ten counts. The V and J genes are TRBV3-1 and TRBJ1-1, with TRBD1 identical over 7 bases. This CDR3 is built from 14 residues. V shed 1 base, J shed 4 bases, and the junction held 3 bases outside the gene matches. Germline-derived CDR1 and CDR2 are LGHDT and YNNKEL (reference sequence). The CDR3 region has the DNA TGTGCCAGCAGCCAAGGACAGGGAGGCACTGAAGCTTTCTTT. It translates to CASSQGQGGTEAFF.

This clonotype was seen repeatedly, ten times or more. This sequence joins TRBV7-3 and TRBJ2-7; D tentatively reads TRBD1 or TRBD2 (5 bases each). Germline lookup yields CDR1 SGHTA and CDR2 FQGTGA. The CDR3 is 14 amino acids. Trimming stripped 5 bases from V and 4 bases from J, with 15 bases between. The DNA for the CDR3 is TGTGCCAGCAGCCCGTCAGGGACCCCATACGAGCAGTACTTC. Its translation is CASSPSGTPYEQYF.

This clonotype was detected many times. V is TRBV20-1 and J is TRBJ2-7; maybe TRBD2 (6 bases). The CDR3 covers 12 residues. V was shortened by 3 bases and J by 4 bases, with 10 bases between the two germline ends. Germline V CDR1 and CDR2: DFQATT, SNEGSKA (reference sequence). The CDR3 bases are TGCAGTGCTAGCGGGAGTGTTTACGAGCAGTACTTC. It translates to CSASGSVYEQYF.

As to this clonotype: This clone may be a read error of a much larger clone one base away. Without the conserved terminal phenylalanine or tryptophan, this CDR3 likely stems from a read error. The V gene is TRBV6-5, the J gene TRBJ1-1; D is possibly TRBD1 (6 bases). Trimming pared 4 bases from V and 5 bases from J, leaving 17 bases between. There are 15 residues in the CDR3. The germline gives CDR1 MNHEY, CDR2 SVGAGI. The CDR3 DNA follows: TGTGCCAGCAGTTTCGCCCCCTCACAGGGAACTGAAGCTTTCTCT. It encodes CASSFAPSQGTEAFS.

This chain links TRBV29-1 with TRBJ2-5, with 9 bases identical to TRBD1. The CDR3 runs to 16 residues. Trimming cost V 0 bases and J 4 bases; bases outside gene matches: 9. Per germline, CDR1 SQVTM and CDR2 ANQGSEA. This chain's CDR3 is CSVEDTGQGGGETQYF. The CDR3 DNA follows: TGCAGCGTTGAAGATACGGGACAGGGAGGGGGAGAGACCCAGTACTTC. Complete variable domain (other parts from reference TRBV29-1 and TRBJ2-5): SAVISQKPSRDICQRGTSLTIQCQVDSQVTMMFWYRQQPGQSLTLIATANQGSEATYESGFVIDKFPISRPNLTFSTLTVSNMSPEDSSIYLCSVEDTGQGGGETQYFGPGTRLLVL.

This clonotype appeared a few times. The genes are TRBV6-1 and TRBJ2-5, with D possibly being TRBD1 (6 bases). V shed 5 bases and J shed 5 bases, with 12 bases lying between them. This CDR3 is built from 13 residues. CDR1 is MNHNS, CDR2 SASEGT, per germline. In DNA, the CDR3 is TGTGCCAGCAGTCCTCGACAGGCGGAGACCCAGTACTTC. Translating gives CASSPRQAETQYF.

The gene calls are TRBV7-9 and TRBJ1-1; no clear D gene. Germline CDR1 is SEHNR and CDR2 is FQNEAQ (reference sequence). Trimming left V 1 base short and J 6 bases short, with 15 bases between. The CDR3 runs to 15 residues. This CDR3 is CASSLGQSPHSEAFF. In DNA, the CDR3 is TGTGCCAGCAGCTTAGGCCAGAGCCCCCACTCTGAAGCTTTCTTT.

V gene TRBV29-1 combines with J gene TRBJ1-2; 7 positions agree with TRBD1. J lost 7 bases, V lost 7 bases, and 9 bases had no gene match. Germline V gene sequence: CDR1 SQVTM, CDR2 ANQGSEA. This CDR3 contains 12 residues. CDR3 sequence reads: CSAPRTGSGYTF. The CDR3 DNA reads TGCAGCGCTCCCCGGACAGGCTCTGGCTACACCTTC. Together with reference TRBV29-1 and TRBJ1-2, the CDR3 gives the full variable domain: SAVISQKPSRDICQRGTSLTIQCQVDSQVTMMFWYRQQPGQSLTLIATANQGSEATYESGFVIDKFPISRPNLTFSTLTVSNMSPEDSSIYLCSAPRTGSGYTFGSGTRLTVV.

In this sample, this clonotype turned up a few times. The chain uses TRBV11-3 and TRBJ1-1; D is possibly TRBD1 (6 bases). CDR1 and CDR2 (germline): SGHNT, YENEEA. The CDR3 covers 13 residues. V dropped 1 base and J dropped 8 bases, with 11 bases sitting between them. In DNA, the CDR3 is TGTGCCAGCAGCTTAGGGGGGGCCGGAGAAGCTTTCTTT. This sequence encodes CASSLGGAGEAFF. Variable domain in full (rest from reference TRBV11-3 and TRBJ1-1): EAGVVQSPRYKIIEKKQPVAFWCNPISGHNTLYWYLQNLGQGPELLIRYENEEAVDDSQLPKDRFSAERLKGVDSTLKIQPAELGDSAVYLCASSLGGAGEAFFGQGTRLTVV.

This clonotype was seen more than once but under ten times. The rearrangement links TRBV11-2 to TRBJ2-7; D is ambiguous. The CDR3 spans 16 residues. From germline, CDR1 is SGHAT and CDR2 FQNNGV. V was trimmed by 1 base and J by 2 bases, leaving 15 bases between them. This CDR3 is CASSLVLTWAPYEQYF. DNA of the CDR3: TGTGCCAGCAGCTTAGTCCTGACCTGGGCCCCCTACGAGCAGTACTTC.

J is TRBJ2-7 and V is TRBV9; TRBD1 matches 8 bases. Germline V lookup: CDR1 SGDLS, CDR2 YYNGEE. The CDR3 sequence is 14 residues long. V lost 3 bases, J lost 3 bases, and 5 bases stayed unmatched. The CDR3 coding sequence is TGTGCCAGCAGCGCCCGTACAGGGGGCTACGAGCAGTACTTC. It is translated as CASSARTGGYEQYF.

This clonotype was seen more than once but under ten times. The V call is TRBV24-1, the J call TRBJ2-7; 8 bases map to TRBD1. Germline values: CDR1 KGHDR, CDR2 SFDVKD. With V trimmed by 4 bases and J by 5 bases, 6 bases remained unmatched. This CDR3 is built from 14 residues. The CDR3 here is CATSDLDRVNEQYF. The CDR3 nucleotides are TGTGCCACCAGTGACCTGGACAGGGTAAACGAGCAGTACTTC.

This CDR3 is CASSTLGGAGANVLTF. The CDR3 DNA reads as TGTGCCAGCAGTACCCTCGGGGGGGCAGGGGCCAACGTCCTGACTTTC. The genes are TRBV6-1 and TRBJ2-6, with 8 bases aligning to TRBD2. Per germline, CDR1 MNHNS and CDR2 SASEGT. This CDR3 has 16 amino acids. V lost 5 bases to trimming and J lost 4 bases; unmatched junction nucleotides: 7.

CDR3 region: CSVLGTAVNTEAFF. In nucleotides, the CDR3 is TGCAGCGTCCTAGGGACCGCTGTGAACACTGAAGCTTTCTTT. V usage is TRBV29-1 and J usage is TRBJ1-1, with D possibly matching TRBD1 (5 bases). The CDR3 contains 14 residues. CDR1 is SQVTM, CDR2 ANQGSEA, per germline. Deletions cut 6 bases from V and 0 bases from J, with 14 bases between.

The rearrangement joins TRBV12-5 to TRBJ1-2; D remains unclear. CDR3 length: 14 amino acids. Trimming cost V 3 bases and J 0 bases, with 8 bases left between them. Germline V lookup: CDR1 LGHNT, CDR2 FRNRAP. CDR3 DNA: TGTGCTAGTGGTTTTGGAGCTTCTAACTATGGCTACACCTTC. Its translation: CASGFGASNYGYTF.

The chain combines TRBV12-3 or TRBV12-4 with TRBJ1-1, with D possibly TRBD1 on 5 matching bases. The ends were cut back, 5 bases at V and 7 bases at J, with 14 bases in the middle. The CDR3 runs 13 residues. The CDR3 DNA follows: TGTGCCAGCAGTAGGGGAAAAACAGTTGAAGCTTTCTTT. Protein: CASSRGKTVEAFF.

In its sample, this clonotype was seen a few times. The chain carries TRBV24-1 and TRBJ1-2; 8 positions agree with TRBD1. This CDR3 region has 16 residues. CDR1 and CDR2 (germline): KGHDR, SFDVKD. V lost 2 bases and J lost 8; bases outside the gene matches: 12. CDR3 sequence reads: CATSDSWTATGAGYTF. In nucleotides, the CDR3 is TGTGCCACCAGTGATTCTTGGACCGCGACAGGGGCCGGCTACACCTTC.

This clonotype has just one count. The chain combines TRBV9 with TRBJ2-2, with D unresolved. Germline V CDR1 and CDR2: SGDLS, YYNGEE. The CDR3 contains 13 residues. Trimming removed 1 base from V and 5 bases from J, with 6 bases in between. The CDR3 DNA reads TGTGCCAGCAGCGTATGGGGTACCGGGGAGCTGTTTTTT. Translated, it gives CASSVWGTGELFF.

This clonotype was seen many times. The CDR3 nucleotides read TGCGCCAGCAGCTTGGACAGGTACTATGGCTACACCTTC. Its translation is CASSLDRYYGYTF. The chain has TRBV5-1 and TRBJ1-2; weak D call: TRBD1 (5 bases). Trimming pared 0 bases from V and 3 bases from J, leaving 6 bases between. Per germline, CDR1 SGHRS and CDR2 YFSETQ. This CDR3 is built from 13 residues.

The chain has TRBV18 and TRBJ2-7; the match to TRBD2 covers 7 bases. Trimming at V came to 5 bases and at J to 6 bases, leaving 7 bases not matched to a gene. CDR3 length: 13 amino acids. In germline, CDR1 is KGHSH, CDR2 LQKENI. DNA for the CDR3: TGTGCCAGCTCAGCCGCGGGAGTGAGCGAGCAGTACTTC. It specifies CASSAAGVSEQYF.

The chain joins TRBV9 to TRBJ2-2, with 7 positions matching TRBD2. The junction had 3 bases not matched to a gene; V was cut back by 0 bases and J by 4 bases. The CDR3 totals 15 residues. CDR1 and CDR2 (germline): SGDLS, YYNGEE. The CDR3 DNA is TGTGCCAGCAGCGTAGGACGCGGGAGCACCGGGGAGCTGTTTTTT. Encoded protein: CASSVGRGSTGELFF. Full variable domain (missing parts from reference TRBV9 and TRBJ2-2): DSGVTQTPKHLITATGQRVTLRCSPRSGDLSVYWYQQSLDQGLQFLIQYYNGEERAKGNILERFSAQQFPDLHSELNLSSLELGDSALYFCASSVGRGSTGELFFGEGSRLTVL.

V and J are TRBV28 and TRBJ2-7, with TRBD2 matching over 13 bases. The CDR3 has 16 amino acids. V trimming: 6 bases; J trimming: 6 bases; junction bases outside the gene matches: 11. Germline lookup yields CDR1 MDHEN and CDR2 SYDVKM. The CDR3 DNA follows: TGTGCCAGCAGCCCCGGACTAGCGGGAGCCCGGGGCGAGCAGTACTTC. Translated, it gives CASSPGLAGARGEQYF.